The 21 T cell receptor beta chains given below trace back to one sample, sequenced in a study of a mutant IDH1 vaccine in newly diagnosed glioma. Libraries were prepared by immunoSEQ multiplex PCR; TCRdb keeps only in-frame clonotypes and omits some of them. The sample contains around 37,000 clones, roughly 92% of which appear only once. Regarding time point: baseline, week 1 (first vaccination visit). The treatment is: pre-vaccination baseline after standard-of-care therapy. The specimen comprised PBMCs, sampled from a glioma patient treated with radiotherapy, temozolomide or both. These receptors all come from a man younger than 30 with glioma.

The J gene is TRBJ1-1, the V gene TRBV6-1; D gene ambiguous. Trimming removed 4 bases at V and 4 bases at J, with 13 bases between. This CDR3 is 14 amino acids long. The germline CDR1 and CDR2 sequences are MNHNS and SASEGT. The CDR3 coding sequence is TGTGCCAGCAGTGTGGGTCAGCCAGTCACTGAAGCTTTCTTT. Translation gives CASSVGQPVTEAFF.

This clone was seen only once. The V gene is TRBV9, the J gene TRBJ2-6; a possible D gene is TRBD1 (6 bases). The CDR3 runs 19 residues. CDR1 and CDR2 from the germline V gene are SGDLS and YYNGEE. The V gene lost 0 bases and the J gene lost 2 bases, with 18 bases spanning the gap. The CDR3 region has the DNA TGTGCCAGCAGCGTAGGTTGGCAGGGGATGAAAGCTGGGGCCAACGTCCTGACTTTC. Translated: CASSVGWQGMKAGANVLTF.

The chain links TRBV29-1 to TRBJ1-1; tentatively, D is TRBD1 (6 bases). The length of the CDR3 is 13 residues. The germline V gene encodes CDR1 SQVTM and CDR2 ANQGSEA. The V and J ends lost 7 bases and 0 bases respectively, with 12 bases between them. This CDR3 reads CSGLRQVNTEAFF. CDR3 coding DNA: TGCAGCGGACTACGACAGGTGAACACTGAAGCTTTCTTT.

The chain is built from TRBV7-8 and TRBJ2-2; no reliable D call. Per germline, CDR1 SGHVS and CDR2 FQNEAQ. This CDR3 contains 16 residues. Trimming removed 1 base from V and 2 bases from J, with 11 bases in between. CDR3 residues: CASSLESYGNTGELFF. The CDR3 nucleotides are TGTGCCAGCAGCTTAGAGAGTTATGGAAACACCGGGGAGCTGTTTTTT.

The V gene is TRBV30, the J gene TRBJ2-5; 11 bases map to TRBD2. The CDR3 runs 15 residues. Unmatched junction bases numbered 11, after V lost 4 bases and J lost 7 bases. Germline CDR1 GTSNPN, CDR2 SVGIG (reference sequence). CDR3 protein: CAWTDRPGTSGTQYF. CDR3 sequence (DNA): TGTGCCTGGACGGACAGACCCGGGACTAGCGGGACCCAGTACTTC.

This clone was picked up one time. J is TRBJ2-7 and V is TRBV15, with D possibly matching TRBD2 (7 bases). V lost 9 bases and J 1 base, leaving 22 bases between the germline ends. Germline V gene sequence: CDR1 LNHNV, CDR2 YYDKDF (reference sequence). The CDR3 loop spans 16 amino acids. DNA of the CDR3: TGTGCCACTAGTGCGGGGGTACGGGGGGCGTCCTACGAGCAGTACTTC. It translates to CATSAGVRGASYEQYF.

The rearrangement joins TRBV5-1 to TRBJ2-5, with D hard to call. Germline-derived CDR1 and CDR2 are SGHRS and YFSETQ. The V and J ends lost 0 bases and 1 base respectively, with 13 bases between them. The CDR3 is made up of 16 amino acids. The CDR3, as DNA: TGCGCCAGCAGCTTGGTGGGTTCCCGGGCCCAAGAGACCCAGTACTTC. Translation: CASSLVGSRAQETQYF.

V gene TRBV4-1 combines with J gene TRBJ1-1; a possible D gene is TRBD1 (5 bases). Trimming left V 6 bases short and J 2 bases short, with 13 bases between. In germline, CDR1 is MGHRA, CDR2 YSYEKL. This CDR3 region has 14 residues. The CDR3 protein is CASSPTAYNTEAFF. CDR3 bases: TGCGCCAGCAGTCCGACAGCTTATAACACTGAAGCTTTCTTT.

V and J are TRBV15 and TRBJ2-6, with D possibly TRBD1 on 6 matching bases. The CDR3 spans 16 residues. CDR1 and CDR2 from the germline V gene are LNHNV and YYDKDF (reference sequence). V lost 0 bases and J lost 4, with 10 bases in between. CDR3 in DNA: TGTGCCACCAGCAGAGATATCGGGACAGGGGCCAACGTCCTGACTTTC. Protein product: CATSRDIGTGANVLTF.

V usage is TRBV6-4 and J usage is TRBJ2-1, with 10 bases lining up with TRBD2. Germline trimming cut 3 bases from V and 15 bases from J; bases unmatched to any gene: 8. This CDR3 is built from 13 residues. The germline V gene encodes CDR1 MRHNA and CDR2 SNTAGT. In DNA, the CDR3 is TGTGCCAGCAGTGAAACTAGCGGGACTCGGAGGTTCTTC. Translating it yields CASSETSGTRRFF.

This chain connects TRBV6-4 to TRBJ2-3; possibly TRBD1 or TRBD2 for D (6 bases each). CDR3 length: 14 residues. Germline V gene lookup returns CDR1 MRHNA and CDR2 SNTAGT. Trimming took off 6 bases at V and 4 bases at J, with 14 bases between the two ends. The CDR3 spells CASSSGEGADTQYF. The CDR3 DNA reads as TGTGCCAGCAGCTCGGGAGAGGGGGCAGATACGCAGTATTTT.

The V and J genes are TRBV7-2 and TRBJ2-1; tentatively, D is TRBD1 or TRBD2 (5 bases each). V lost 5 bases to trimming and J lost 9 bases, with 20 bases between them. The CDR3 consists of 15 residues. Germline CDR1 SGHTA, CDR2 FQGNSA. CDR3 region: CASSAVGGTGGEQFF. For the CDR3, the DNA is TGTGCCAGCAGCGCCGTTGGCGGTACTGGGGGTGAGCAGTTCTTC.

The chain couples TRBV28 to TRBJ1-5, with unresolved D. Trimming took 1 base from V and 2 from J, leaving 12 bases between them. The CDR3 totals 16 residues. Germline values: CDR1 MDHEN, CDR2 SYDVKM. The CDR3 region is CASSLSVGVGNQPQHF. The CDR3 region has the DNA TGTGCCAGCAGTTTATCCGTTGGGGTGGGCAATCAGCCCCAGCATTTT.

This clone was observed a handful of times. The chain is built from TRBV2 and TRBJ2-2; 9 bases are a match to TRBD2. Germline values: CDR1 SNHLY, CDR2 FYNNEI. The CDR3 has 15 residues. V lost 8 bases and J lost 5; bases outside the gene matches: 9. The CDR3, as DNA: TGTGCCAGCGAGGTGGCGGGAGGGCCTACCGGGGAGCTGTTTTTT. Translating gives CASEVAGGPTGELFF.

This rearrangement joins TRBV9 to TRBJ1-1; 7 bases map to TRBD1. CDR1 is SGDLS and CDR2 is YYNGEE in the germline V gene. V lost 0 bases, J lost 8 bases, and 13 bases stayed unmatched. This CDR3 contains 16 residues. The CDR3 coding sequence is TGTGCCAGCAGCGTAGGGGGAGGGGGACCGGGACAGGAAGCTTTCTTT. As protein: CASSVGGGGPGQEAFF.

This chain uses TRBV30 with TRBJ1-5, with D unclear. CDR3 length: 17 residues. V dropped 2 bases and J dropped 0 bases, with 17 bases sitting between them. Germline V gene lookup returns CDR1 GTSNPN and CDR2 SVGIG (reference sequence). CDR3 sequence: CAWSPDRYPYSNQPQHF. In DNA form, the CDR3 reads TGTGCCTGGAGTCCGGACCGCTACCCCTATAGCAATCAGCCCCAGCATTTT.

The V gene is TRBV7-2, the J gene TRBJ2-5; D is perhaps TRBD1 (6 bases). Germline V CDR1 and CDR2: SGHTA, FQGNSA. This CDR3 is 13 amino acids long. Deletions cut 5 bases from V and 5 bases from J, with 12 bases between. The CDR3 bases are TGTGCCAGCAGCGCCGACAGGCGGGAGACCCAGTACTTC. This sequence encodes CASSADRRETQYF.

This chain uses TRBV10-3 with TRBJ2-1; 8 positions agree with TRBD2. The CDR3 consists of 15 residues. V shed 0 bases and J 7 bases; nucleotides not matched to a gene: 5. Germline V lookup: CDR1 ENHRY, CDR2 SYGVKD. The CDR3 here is CAISESTGGGNEQFF. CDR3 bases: TGTGCCATCAGTGAGTCGACGGGAGGGGGAAATGAGCAGTTCTTC.

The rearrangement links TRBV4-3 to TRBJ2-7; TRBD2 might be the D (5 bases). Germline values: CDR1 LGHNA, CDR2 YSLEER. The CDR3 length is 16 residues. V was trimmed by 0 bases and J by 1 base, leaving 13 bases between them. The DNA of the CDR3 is TGCGCCAGCAGCCAAGATCACCGGGGTAGATCCTACGAGCAGTACTTC. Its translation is CASSQDHRGRSYEQYF.

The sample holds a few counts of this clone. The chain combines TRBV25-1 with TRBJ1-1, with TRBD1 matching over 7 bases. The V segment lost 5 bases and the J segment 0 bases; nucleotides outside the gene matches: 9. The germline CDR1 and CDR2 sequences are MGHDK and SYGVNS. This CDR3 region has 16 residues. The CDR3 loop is CASSPRDSLMNTEAFF. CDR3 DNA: TGTGCCAGCAGTCCCAGGGACAGCCTCATGAACACTGAAGCTTTCTTT. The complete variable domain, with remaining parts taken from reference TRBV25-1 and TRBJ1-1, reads EADIYQTPRYLVIGTGKKITLECSQTMGHDKMYWYQQDPGMELHLIHYSYGVNSTEKGDLSSESTVSRIRTEHFPLTLESARPSHTSQYLCASSPRDSLMNTEAFFGQGTRLTVV.

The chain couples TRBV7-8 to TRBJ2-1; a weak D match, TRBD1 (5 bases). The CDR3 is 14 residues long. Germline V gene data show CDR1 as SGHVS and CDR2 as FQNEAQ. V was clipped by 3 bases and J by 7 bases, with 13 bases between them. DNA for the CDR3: TGTGCCAGCAGCTTCGGTCAGGGTTCGAATGAGCAGTTCTTC. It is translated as CASSFGQGSNEQFF.